This TCR beta chain was retrieved from a study of STAT5B mutations in CD4+ large granular lymphocyte leukemia. Study results and caveats: No patients shared main leukemic clonotypes, though roughly 23% appeared at low frequency elsewhere. Higher CD4+ than CD8+ T-LGLL clonality might reflect small sample size. Top patient clones used TRBV06 genes more often: 8/27 versus 2/35 in controls.

Generated by immunoSEQ multiplex PCR, the TCRdb table keeps only in-frame clones and is missing some. The sample lists over 25,000 clones; 72% were seen once. Details on this clone: The antigen remains unidentified.

Buffy coats from healthy blood donors served as controls. Germline V gene data show CDR1 as SGHTA and CDR2 as FQGNSA. This CDR3 contains 15 residues. Unmatched junction bases numbered 4, after V lost 2 bases and J lost 7 bases. This sequence joins TRBV7-2 and TRBJ1-6; TRBD1 agrees at 8 bases. The receptor was derived from a human donor in good health. The source material was CD4+ T cells from blood buffy coats. DNA of the CDR3: TGTGCCAGCAGCTTACAGCGACAGGGGAATTCACCCCTCCACTTT. Translation gives CASSLQRQGNSPLHF.